The TCR beta chain described here comes from a study of CD8 T cells in Susac syndrome. At the level of the study: When blood was collected, patients with Susac syndrome were therapy-naive, were taking corticosteroids, or were receiving intravenous immunoglobulin alone.

The RNA input was about 0.5 to 1 ug, and it was reverse transcribed with random hexamers. TCRdb reanalysed the immunoSEQ multiplex PCR reads using MiXCR and keeps one entry per CDR3 protein. The repertoire has around 100,000 distinct CDR3 sequences, 95% of them found once; the top ten carry 0.3%. This CDR3 is built from 13 residues. The V end was cut by 3 bases, the J end by 5 bases, with 5 bases between. From germline, CDR1 is LNHNV and CDR2 YYDKDF (reference sequence). General study points: Susac-specific public clones found in total CD8+ repertoires numbered around 16, and those in CD8+ TEMRA repertoires numbered roughly 5.

TEMRA cells were FACS-enriched and CD8+ and CD4+ T cells negatively isolated. Remarks on this clonotype: Its target is unknown.

The J gene is TRBJ1-6, the V gene TRBV15; D unclear. This receptor was taken from a human donor with Susac syndrome. The sequenced sample consisted of CD8+ T cells from PBMCs. The CDR3 nucleotides read TGTGCCACCAGCAGCGGTAATAATTCACCCCTCCACTTT. Amino acid sequence: CATSSGNNSPLHF.